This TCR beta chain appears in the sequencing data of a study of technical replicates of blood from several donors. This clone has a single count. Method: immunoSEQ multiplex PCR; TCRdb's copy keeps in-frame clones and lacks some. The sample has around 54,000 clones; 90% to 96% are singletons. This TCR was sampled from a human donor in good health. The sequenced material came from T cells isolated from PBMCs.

Here the CDR3 reads CASSHGDYGYTF. The CDR3 DNA follows: TGTGCCAGCAGTCATGGAGACTATGGCTACACCTTC. V and J are TRBV28 and TRBJ1-2; D remains unclear. Germline V gives CDR1 MDHEN, CDR2 SYDVKM. This CDR3 has 12 residues. Deletions cut 5 bases from V and 3 bases from J, with 7 bases between.